This section outlines one TCR beta chain sequence together with its context. What it binds is unknown. The data stem from a study of cytomegalovirus exposure and HLA in healthy donors. General study findings and limits: In a later analysis, first-cohort TCR clusters were found to tend to co-occur in the roughly 120 validation repertoires. Reports described diagnosis of cytomegalovirus status by the classifier as highly specific and sensitive.

Clones were read by immunoSEQ multiplex PCR, and TCRdb kept only the in-frame ones, dropping some. The top ten hold around 10% of the sample, which has about 140,000 clones, 85% to 90% seen once. CDR3 length: 14 residues. V lost 8 bases and J lost 5, with 16 bases in between. CDR1 and CDR2 (germline): WSHSY, SAAADI. Input material: PBMCs. This TCR derives from a man between 18 and 35 years old in good health and CMV-seropositive. The V call is TRBV10-2, the J call TRBJ1-5; TRBD1 is a possible D gene (5 bases). The CDR3 protein is CASGQAQIYQPQHF. The CDR3 nucleotides read TGCGCCAGCGGACAAGCCCAAATCTATCAGCCCCAGCATTTT.